The 7 T cell receptor beta chains presented below share a single source sample, sequenced in a study of human T cells and chemical hapten exposure. Time point in this sample: patch test 2, 6 weeks after DPC sensitization. Indicated treatment: therapeutic diphenylcyclopropenone sensitization with weekly scalp DPC. In TCRdb, the RACE reads were re-called with MiXCR into one record per CDR3 protein. Among some 80,000 distinct CDR3 sequences listed, around 9.6% were seen once. Source: whole blood, taken in connection with sensitization to the hapten diphenylcyclopropenone (DPC). The source is a woman aged 30 to 39 with alopecia areata. Some clones in this sample may be carry-over from other donors' samples.

The chain recombines TRBV3-1 with TRBJ2-3; TRBD1 is a possible D gene (6 bases). CDR3 length: 15 amino acids. The germline V and J ends were trimmed by 3 bases and 6 bases, with 16 bases remaining between them. Looked up from germline, CDR1 is LGHDT and CDR2 is YNNKEL (reference sequence). This CDR3 reads CASSHRTDSKDTQYF. The CDR3 region has the DNA TGTGCCAGCAGCCATCGAACGGACAGCAAGGATACGCAGTATTTT.

This clonotype was seen a few times. V usage is TRBV7-2 and J usage is TRBJ2-1; 11 bases align to TRBD2. Looked up from germline, CDR1 is SGHTA and CDR2 is FQGNSA. The CDR3 sequence is 14 residues long. With 6 bases clipped from V and 7 bases from J, the junction kept 5 bases outside the gene matches. The CDR3 coding sequence is TGTGCCAGCAGTTCTAGCGGGGGGCGGAATGAGCAGTTCTTC. This codes for CASSSSGGRNEQFF.

This clonotype was detected ten times or more. The V and J genes are TRBV5-1 and TRBJ1-2; 10 nucleotides align to TRBD1. The CDR3 consists of 13 residues. From germline, CDR1 is SGHRS and CDR2 YFSETQ. With V trimmed by 4 bases and J by 8 bases, 5 bases remained unmatched. CDR3 sequence reads: CASSQGTGEGYTF. CDR3 nucleotides: TGCGCCAGCAGCCAAGGGACAGGGGAAGGCTACACCTTC.

In its sample, this clonotype was seen many times. V and J are TRBV3-1 and TRBJ2-5; D uncertain. The CDR3 contains 15 residues. Germline V gene sequence: CDR1 LGHDT, CDR2 YNNKEL (reference sequence). The V end was cut by 2 bases, the J end by 1 base, with 11 bases between. The CDR3 protein is CASSQTPRSQETQYF. For the CDR3, the DNA is TGTGCCAGCAGCCAAACGCCGCGCAGCCAAGAGACCCAGTACTTC.

This clonotype was seen only a few times. This chain connects TRBV7-9 to TRBJ2-7; D is unclear. CDR1 SEHNR and CDR2 FQNEAQ come from the germline V gene (reference sequence). The V gene lost 2 bases and the J gene lost 0 bases, with 14 bases spanning the gap. CDR3 length: 16 amino acids. The CDR3 DNA reads as TGTGCCAGCAGCTTAAGTTCCCGGAGTGTCTCCTACGAGCAGTACTTC. This translates into CASSLSSRSVSYEQYF.

This clonotype has at least ten counts. The chain has TRBV9 and TRBJ1-1; D remains unclear. Germline CDR1 reads SGDLS; CDR2 reads YYNGEE. This CDR3 has 16 residues. The V end lost 0 bases, the J end lost 2 bases, and 14 bases lay between the germline ends. The CDR3 protein is CASSVAGNRPNTEAFF. CDR3 sequence (DNA): TGTGCCAGCAGCGTAGCGGGGAATCGTCCCAACACTGAAGCTTTCTTT.

This clonotype showed up many times. The chain has TRBV7-6 and TRBJ2-5, with 7 bases matching TRBD2. Trimming took 2 bases from V and 4 from J; bases not matched to a gene: 13. The CDR3 spans 17 residues. CDR1 is SGHVS and CDR2 is FNYEAQ in the germline V gene. CDR3 loop: CASSLLIGRELGETQYF. CDR3 nucleotide sequence: TGTGCCAGCAGCTTATTGATCGGGCGGGAGTTAGGAGAGACCCAGTACTTC.